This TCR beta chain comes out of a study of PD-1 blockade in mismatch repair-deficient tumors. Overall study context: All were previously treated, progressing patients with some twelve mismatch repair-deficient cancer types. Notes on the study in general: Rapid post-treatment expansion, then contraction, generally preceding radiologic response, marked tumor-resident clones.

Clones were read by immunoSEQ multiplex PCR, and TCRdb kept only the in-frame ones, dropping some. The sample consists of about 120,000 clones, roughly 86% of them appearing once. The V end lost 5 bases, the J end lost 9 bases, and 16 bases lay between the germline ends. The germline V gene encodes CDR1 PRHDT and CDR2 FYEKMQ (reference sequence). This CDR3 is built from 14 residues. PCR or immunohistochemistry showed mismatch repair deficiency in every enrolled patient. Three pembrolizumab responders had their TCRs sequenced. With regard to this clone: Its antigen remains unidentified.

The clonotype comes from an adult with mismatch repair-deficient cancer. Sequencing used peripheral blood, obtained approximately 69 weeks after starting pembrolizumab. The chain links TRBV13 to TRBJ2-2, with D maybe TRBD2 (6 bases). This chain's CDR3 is CASSLTRAGRELFF. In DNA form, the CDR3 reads TGTGCCAGCAGCCTGACCCGCGCGGGAAGGGAGCTGTTTTTT. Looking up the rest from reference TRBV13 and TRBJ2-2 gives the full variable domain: AAGVIQSPRHLIKEKRETATLKCYPIPRHDTVYWYQQGPGQDPQFLISFYEKMQSDKGSIPDRFSAQQFSDYHSELNMSSLELGDSALYFCASSLTRAGRELFFGEGSRLTVL.